These 4 T cell receptor beta chains share one sample of origin, sequenced in a study of blood T cell repertoires in COVID-19 (dated by TCRdb to about 2020). Library creation used the immunoSEQ multiplex PCR assay. TCRdb took over this immuneACCESS table, retaining in-frame rearrangements with V and J assigned. Such tables are incomplete; in checked studies, under half of the missing clones stem from an unresolved V gene, and the remainder is unexplained. Recorded for this sample are 95,000 to 100,000 clones; about four fifths of them occurred a single time. 15% to 20% of the sample lies in the top ten. The specimen was peripheral blood. The receptor set was obtained from a woman of 80 years or more with active or convalescent COVID-19.

The genes are TRBV11-1 and TRBJ2-3; 7 nucleotides align to TRBD1. Trimming took 6 bases from V and 3 from J; bases not matched to a gene: 6. The CDR3 consists of 14 residues. Germline V gives CDR1 SGHAT, CDR2 FQDESV (reference sequence). In DNA, the CDR3 is TGTGCCAGCAGGACAGGGTTGGAGACAGATACGCAGTATTTT. Its protein is CASRTGLETDTQYF.

The chain uses TRBV27 and TRBJ1-1; D unresolved. CDR1 MNHEY and CDR2 SMNVEV come from the germline V gene (reference sequence). Trimming cost V 2 bases and J 0 bases, with 4 bases left between them. The CDR3 contains 13 residues. CDR3 coding DNA: TGTGCCAGCAGTTTAGAGGTGAACACTGAAGCTTTCTTT. Translation gives CASSLEVNTEAFF.

The V and J genes are TRBV5-5 and TRBJ2-3, with TRBD1 matching 7 bases. V was pared by 0 bases and J by 1 base, with 2 bases of the junction left unmatched. The CDR3 consists of 15 residues. Germline CDR1 reads SGHKS; CDR2 reads YYEKEE (reference sequence). Here the CDR3 reads CASSLGQGGTDTQYF. The CDR3 DNA reads as TGTGCCAGCAGCTTGGGGCAGGGGGGCACAGATACGCAGTATTTT.

V gene TRBV9 combines with J gene TRBJ1-4; maybe TRBD1 (5 bases). Trimming left V 6 bases short and J 7 bases short, with 13 bases between. Germline CDR1 and CDR2: SGDLS and YYNGEE. This CDR3 is 13 amino acids long. The CDR3 DNA sequence: TGTGCCAGCACCCGGGGGATTAGTGAAAAACTGTTTTTT. Translating it yields CASTRGISEKLFF.